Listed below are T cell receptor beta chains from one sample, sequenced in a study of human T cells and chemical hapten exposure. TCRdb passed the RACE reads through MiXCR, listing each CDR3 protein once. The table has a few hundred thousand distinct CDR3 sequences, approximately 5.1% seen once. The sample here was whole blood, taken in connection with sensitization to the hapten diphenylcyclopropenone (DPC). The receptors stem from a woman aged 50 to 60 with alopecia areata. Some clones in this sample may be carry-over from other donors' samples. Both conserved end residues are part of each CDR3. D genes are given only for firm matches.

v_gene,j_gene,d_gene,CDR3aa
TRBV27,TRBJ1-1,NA,CASMGHGAFF
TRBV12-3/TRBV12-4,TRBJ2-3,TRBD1,CASKRGPDTQYF
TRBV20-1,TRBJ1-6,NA,CSASPDGERSPLHF
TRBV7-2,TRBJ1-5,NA,CASSLVGQPQHF
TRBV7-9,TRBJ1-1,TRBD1,CASSSDTGGTEAFF
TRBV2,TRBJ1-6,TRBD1,CASTREGQGAPLHF
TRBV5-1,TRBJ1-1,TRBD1,CASRDRGILGAEAFF
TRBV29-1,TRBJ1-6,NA,CSVIPRGLDSPLHF
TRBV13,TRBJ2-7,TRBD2,CASSGRTGLAGGEQYF
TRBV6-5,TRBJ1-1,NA,CASSYSRTFNTEAFF
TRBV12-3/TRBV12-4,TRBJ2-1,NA,CASSFSSEQFF
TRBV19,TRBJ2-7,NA,CASSIEQGYEQYF
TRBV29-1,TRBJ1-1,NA,CSVERAAAFF
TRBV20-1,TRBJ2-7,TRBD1,CSASLRGRGEQYF
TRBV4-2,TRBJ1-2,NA,CASSQVRDAGYGYTF
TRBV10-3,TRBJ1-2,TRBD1,CAISPPGQGQSGYTF
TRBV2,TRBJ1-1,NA,CASKAGEDTEAFF
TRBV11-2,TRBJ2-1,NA,CASSAQEGHNEQFF
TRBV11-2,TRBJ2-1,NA,CASSFEAGYNEQFF
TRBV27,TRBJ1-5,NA,CASSLWALGRDQPQHF
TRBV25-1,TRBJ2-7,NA,CASSDRGRTYEQYF
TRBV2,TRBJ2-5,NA,CASRDRQGYF
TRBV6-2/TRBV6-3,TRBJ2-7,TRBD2,CASSEPSGSYEQYF
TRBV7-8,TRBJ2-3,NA,CASSWQTGISTDTQYF
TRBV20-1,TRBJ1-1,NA,CSANPGPTTAFF
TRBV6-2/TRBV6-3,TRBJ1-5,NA,CASSLSPQPQHF
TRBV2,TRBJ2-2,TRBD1,CASSLTGGIGGELFF
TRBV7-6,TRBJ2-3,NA,CASSSLDSTDTQYF
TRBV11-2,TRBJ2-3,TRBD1,CASSLAYGTGVTDTQYF
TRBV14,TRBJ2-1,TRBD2,CASSQIVGTSGSTGQFF
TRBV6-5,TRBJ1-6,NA,CASTRDRRNSPLHF
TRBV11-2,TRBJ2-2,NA,CASSLVVPGELFF
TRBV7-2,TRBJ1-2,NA,CASSPTTVGRYTF
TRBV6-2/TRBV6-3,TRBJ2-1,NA,CASSYSREQFF
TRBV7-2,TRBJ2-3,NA,CASSLSRPSGTQYF
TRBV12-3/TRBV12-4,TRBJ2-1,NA,CASTLKGHREQFF
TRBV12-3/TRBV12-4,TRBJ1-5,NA,CASSQGFSQPQHF
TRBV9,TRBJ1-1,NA,CASSVDPDTEAFF
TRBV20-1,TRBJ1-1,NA,CSAVQGTTRTEAFF
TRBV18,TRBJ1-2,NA,CASSSGQEGYGYTF
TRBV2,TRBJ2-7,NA,CASSGVGGRTQKATYYEQYF
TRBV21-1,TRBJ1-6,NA,CASSKLPRGSERTDSPLHF
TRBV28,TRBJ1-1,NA,CASSPAQGNTEAFF
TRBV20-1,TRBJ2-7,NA,CSASISREGEQYF
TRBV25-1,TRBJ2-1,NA,CASSEYTRNEQFF
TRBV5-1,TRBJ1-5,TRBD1,CASSQGERVKEPQHF
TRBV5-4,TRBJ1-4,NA,CASSLGVSGLNEKLFF
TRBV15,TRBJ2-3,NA,CATSRTGGAGREPTDTQYF
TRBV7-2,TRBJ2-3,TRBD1,CASSLAGTGLADTQYF
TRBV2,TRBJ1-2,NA,CAMQTEYGYTF
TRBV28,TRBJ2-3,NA,CASRPGADTQYF
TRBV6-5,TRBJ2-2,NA,CASSSQGSGELFF
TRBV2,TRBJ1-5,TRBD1,CASREGQGDLFGNQPQHF
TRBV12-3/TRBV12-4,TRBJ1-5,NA,CASSPVDSNQPQHF
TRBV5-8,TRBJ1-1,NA,CASSLLLSEAFF
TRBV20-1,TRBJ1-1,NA,CSVSQALNTEAFF
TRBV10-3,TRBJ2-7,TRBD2,CAISPSGGTYEQYF
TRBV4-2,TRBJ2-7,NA,CASSQDEGGYEQYF
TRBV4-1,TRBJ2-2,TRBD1,CASSQWTGTTGELFF